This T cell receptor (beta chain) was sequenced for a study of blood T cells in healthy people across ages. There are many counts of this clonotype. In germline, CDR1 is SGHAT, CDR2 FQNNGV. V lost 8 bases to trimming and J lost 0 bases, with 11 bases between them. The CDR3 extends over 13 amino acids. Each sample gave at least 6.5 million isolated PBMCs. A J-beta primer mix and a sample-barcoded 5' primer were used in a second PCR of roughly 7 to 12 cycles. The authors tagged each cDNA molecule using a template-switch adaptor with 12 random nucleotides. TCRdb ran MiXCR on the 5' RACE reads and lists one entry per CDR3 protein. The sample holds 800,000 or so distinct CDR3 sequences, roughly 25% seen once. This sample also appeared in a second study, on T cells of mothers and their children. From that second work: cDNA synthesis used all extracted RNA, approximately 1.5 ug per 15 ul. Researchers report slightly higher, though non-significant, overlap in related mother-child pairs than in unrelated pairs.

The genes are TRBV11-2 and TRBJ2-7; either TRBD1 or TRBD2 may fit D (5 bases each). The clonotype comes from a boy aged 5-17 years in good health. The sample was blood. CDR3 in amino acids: CASAAGSSYEQYF. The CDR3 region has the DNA TGTGCCAGCGCGGCAGGGAGCTCCTACGAGCAGTACTTC.